The clone carrying this T cell receptor beta chain was detected many times. As yet, its antigen is unknown. This record belongs to a study of T-cell reconstitution after alpha-beta-depleted transplantation in children. Study-wide results and limits: One year after transplant, T-cell counts and diversity came mostly from newly produced T cells. The origin of alpha-beta T cells about two months after transplant was reportedly several hundred expanded graft clones.

This CDR3 is 14 amino acids long. Germline CDR1 and CDR2: SNHLY and FYNNEI. V was shortened by 3 bases and J by 2 bases, with 11 bases between the two germline ends. Unique molecular identifiers tagged the TCRbeta library. TCRdb called the PCR reads again in MiXCR, with one record for every CDR3 protein. The repertoire has approximately 300,000 distinct CDR3 sequences, roughly 8.2% of them found once; the top ten carry 9.1%. The source material was peripheral blood, sampled 360 days after TCRalphabeta/CD19-depleted stem cell transplant. This rearrangement joins TRBV2 to TRBJ2-7; D gene uncertain. The sequence was collected from a female patient aged 2-15 years who had a stem cell transplant for Fanconi anemia, so the T cells may come from the graft donor. CDR3 sequence (DNA): TGTGCCAGCAGTGAGGAAGCCAGCCCCTACGAGCAGTACTTC. Its protein product is CASSEEASPYEQYF.